The entry below describes one T cell receptor (beta chain). The CDR3 consists of 15 residues. V lost 3 bases to trimming and J lost 7 bases, with 16 bases between them. Germline V CDR1 and CDR2: LNHDA, SQIVND (reference sequence). The data were taken from a study of cytomegalovirus exposure and HLA in healthy donors. Assay used: immunoSEQ multiplex PCR; TCRdb lists only in-frame clones, some missing. The sample holds more than 300,000 clones, 86% seen once. The sequence derives from a young woman in good health and CMV-seronegative. What was sequenced was PBMCs. The J gene is TRBJ2-1, the V gene TRBV19, with D possibly being TRBD2 (5 bases). This CDR3 is CASSISVALSNEQFF. The CDR3 region has the DNA TGTGCCAGTAGTATTTCGGTAGCGCTAAGTAATGAGCAGTTCTTC.